The rows below give T cell receptor beta chains drawn from one sample of a study of cytomegalovirus exposure and HLA in healthy donors. The table came from immunoSEQ multiplex PCR; TCRdb's copy has only in-frame clones and leaves some out. The top ten hold 1.5% to 2% of the sample, which has approximately 160,000 clones, more than 65% seen once. Sequencing input: PBMCs. The origin of the receptors is a woman under 40 in good health and CMV-seronegative. CDR3s include the opening cysteine and the closing phenylalanine or tryptophan. D genes are given only for firm matches. A row's size may be missing; if present it is once, few, many or a size class.

.	TRBV7-3	TRBJ2-6	.	TGTGCCAGCAGCTTAATTGGGCCTCATATCTCTGGGGCCAACGTCCTGACTTTC	CASSLIGPHISGANVLTF
.	TRBV6-1	TRBJ2-7	.	TGTGCCAGCAGTGAAGATCACAGAGACTACGAGCAGTACTTC	CASSEDHRDYEQYF
.	TRBV10-3	TRBJ1-1	TRBD1	TGTGCCATCAGTGGCACCGGGACAGGGTTGAACACTGAAGCTTTCTTT	CAISGTGTGLNTEAFF
.	TRBV15	TRBJ1-2	.	TGTGCCACCAGCGGCGGGCTGAGGTCTCTGCCGTATTTC	CATSGGLRSLPYF
.	TRBV27	TRBJ2-7	.	TGTGCCAGCAGTTCCCACCCAGACACCTGGGCCTACGAGCAGTACTTC	CASSSHPDTWAYEQYF
.	TRBV25-1	TRBJ2-7	TRBD1	TGTGCCAGCAGTGACCCCGGGACAGGGGGCGACGAGCAGTACTTC	CASSDPGTGGDEQYF
.	TRBV4-3	TRBJ2-7	TRBD1	TGCGCCAGCAGCCGTGGACAGGGAGCCTACGAGCAGTACTTC	CASSRGQGAYEQYF
.	TRBV10-3	TRBJ2-5	TRBD2	TGTGCCATCAGTGGCCAAGCGGGAGGGCGGGAGACCCAGTACTTC	CAISGQAGGRETQYF
.	TRBV4-1	TRBJ2-1	.	TGCGCCAGCAGCCAAGCGGGGGGCGAGGGGTATGAGCAGTTCTTC	CASSQAGGEGYEQFF
.	TRBV4-3	TRBJ1-2	.	TGCGCCAGCAGCCAAGACTACAGCTATGGCTACACCTTC	CASSQDYSYGYTF
.	TRBV15	TRBJ2-2	TRBD1	TGTGCCACCAGGGACAGGGACGGGGAGCTGTTTTTT	CATRDRDGELFF
.	TRBV5-1	TRBJ1-2	TRBD1	TGCGCCAGCAGCTTGGTTGGACAGGGTAATTATAACCTGCGCTACACCTTC	CASSLVGQGNYNLRYTF
.	TRBV2	TRBJ2-1	TRBD2	TGTGCCAGCAGAGGCGGGACTAGCGGCTCCAATGAGCAGTTCTTC	CASRGGTSGSNEQFF
.	TRBV5-6	TRBJ1-2	.	TGTGCCAGCAGCTTGTATGATCCAGGGGACTATAACTATGGCTACACCTTC	CASSLYDPGDYNYGYTF
few	TRBV4-1	TRBJ1-1	.	TGCGCCAGCAGCCAAGTGTCAGGGCTAACTGAAGCTTTCTTT	CASSQVSGLTEAFF
.	TRBV6-5	TRBJ1-3	.	TGTGCCAGCTCAACAGGGTTGGGAAACACCATATATTTT	CASSTGLGNTIYF
.	TRBV27	TRBJ1-5	TRBD1	TGTGCCAGCAGTTTTGACAGGGACAATCAGCCCCAGCATTTT	CASSFDRDNQPQHF
.	TRBV30	TRBJ1-2	.	TGTGCCTGGGCGACTGCCTACTATGGCTACACCTTC	CAWATAYYGYTF
.	TRBV29-1	TRBJ1-2	.	TGCAGCGCCCATACGACGGGGTACTATGGCTACCCCTTC	CSAHTTGYYGYPF
once	TRBV5-5	TRBJ2-7	TRBD1	TGTGCCAGCAGCGTGTTACCGGGACAGGGACAATCCTACGAGCAGTACTTC	CASSVLPGQGQSYEQYF
.	TRBV7-3	TRBJ1-1	.	TGTGCCAGCAGCCAGGTGGGAAGGGGGAACACTGAAGCTTTCTTT	CASSQVGRGNTEAFF
.	TRBV27	TRBJ2-1	.	TGTGCCAGCAGTTTAGGGGGCGCCGCATACAATGAGCAGTTCTTC	CASSLGGAAYNEQFF
once	TRBV27	TRBJ1-5	.	TGTGCCAGCAGTCGAGCCCTGGGGCGCAATCAGCCCCAGCATTTT	CASSRALGRNQPQHF
.	TRBV7-2	TRBJ2-7	TRBD2	TGTGCCAGCAGATCACGACTAGCGGGAGCGTACGAGCAGTACTTC	CASRSRLAGAYEQYF
few	TRBV19	TRBJ2-1	.	TGTGCCAGTAGTTCCCGTAGTAGGCAGGAACGAGCCTCCTACAATGAGCAGTTCTTC	CASSSRSRQERASYNEQFF
.	TRBV5-4	TRBJ2-7	.	TGTGCCAGCAGCTTGAAAGGGGAATACGAGCAGTACTTC	CASSLKGEYEQYF
.	TRBV7-2	TRBJ2-3	.	TGTGCCAGCAGCTTGCGGGCGTCTAGCACAGATACGCAGTATTTT	CASSLRASSTDTQYF